This T cell receptor (beta chain) emerged from a study of shared clonotypes between healthy human individuals. Produced via immunoSEQ multiplex PCR; TCRdb's table is partial and in-frame only. The sample records about 960,000 clones, approximately 80% being singletons. Germline V gene lookup returns CDR1 MNHEY and CDR2 SVGAGI. Trimming cost V 7 bases and J 0 bases, with 16 bases left between them. The length of the CDR3 is 15 residues. Adult donors, all healthy and HIV-negative, had no recent acute infections or vaccinations. This sequence was found in a man younger than 35 in good health. The sample comprised memory CD4+ T cells sorted from blood. Sample subset: CD45RA-negative fraction. The V and J genes are TRBV6-5 and TRBJ2-7, with D perhaps matching TRBD1 (6 bases). The CDR3 DNA follows: TGTGCCAGCACCCACCGCCGCAGGGGCTCCTACGAGCAGTACTTC. Translating it yields CASTHRRRGSYEQYF.